This TCR beta chain emerged from a study of blood T cells in healthy people across ages. Overall study results and limits: Unsorted PBMCs blocked a conclusive comparison of naive and antigen-experienced cells. Shifts in expanded clonotypes may have been confounded by donor CMV status, which was unknown.

Regarding this clonotype: The antigen is unknown.

Then a second PCR, running about 6 to 11 cycles, was carried out with a sample-barcoded 5' primer and a J-beta primer mix. TCRdb itself ran the 5' RACE reads through MiXCR, one entry per CDR3 protein. Counted here are 910,000 or so distinct CDR3 sequences, roughly half occurring once; the ten biggest clones make up about a fifth. CDR1 GTSNPN and CDR2 SVGIG come from the germline V gene (reference sequence). This CDR3 is built from 12 residues. V was clipped by 5 bases and J by 3 bases, with 8 bases between them. Isolation of PBMCs gave at least 7 million cells per sample. The chain joins TRBV30 to TRBJ1-5; D remains ambiguous. This receptor was taken from a woman between 55 and 75 years old in good health. Sequences were obtained from blood. In DNA form, the CDR3 reads TGTGCCTGGGGCAGGCCCAATCAGCCCCAGCATTTT. Translating it yields CAWGRPNQPQHF.